Only a few counts were recorded for the clone carrying this TCR beta chain. Its target is unknown. This entry belongs to a study of T cell repertoires in cytomegalovirus infection. Study information: From public TCR beta signatures came an indication of both CMV infection and matching HLA type. Regarding the study as a whole: Within the response measured ex vivo, HLA-C-restricted CMV-specific TCR beta clonotypes were dominant. CMV carriers having the relevant HLA were flagged by cumulative public TCR beta family frequency.

TCRdb re-called the reads through MiXCR, storing one row per CDR3 protein. Among some 170,000 distinct CDR3 sequences listed, approximately 18% were seen once. The CDR3 loop spans 13 amino acids. Germline V gene sequence: CDR1 MNHEY, CDR2 SMNVEV (reference sequence). The V and J ends lost 5 bases and 7 bases, in that order; junction bases with no gene match: 8. This rearrangement joins TRBV27 to TRBJ2-7, with 7 bases fitting TRBD2. This TCR derives from a human donor in good health (CMV status not recorded). Some clones in this sample may be carry-over from other donors' samples. The sequenced material came from CD8+ T cells from PBMCs. This CDR3 reads CASSPRGVREQYF. The CDR3 DNA reads TGTGCCAGCAGTCCCCGGGGGGTACGGGAGCAGTACTTC.